Following are 14 T cell receptor beta chains from one sample sequenced in a study of cytomegalovirus exposure and HLA in healthy donors. PCR employed 60 Vbeta and 13 Jbeta primers. Clones were sequenced by immunoSEQ multiplex PCR, and TCRdb holds only the in-frame ones, with some missing. The table records about 140,000 clones, about 80% of them present only once. The sample consisted of PBMCs. Source of these receptors: a man aged 25-40 years in good health and CMV-seropositive.

The chain joins TRBV14 to TRBJ2-2; D ambiguous. The CDR3 length is 14 residues. The V gene's germline CDR1 is SGHDN and CDR2 FVKESK. Trimming took off 0 bases at V and 4 bases at J, with 6 bases between the two ends. Here the CDR3 DNA reads TGTGCCAGCAGCCAAGATATGGCCACCGGGGAGCTGTTTTTT. Encoded protein: CASSQDMATGELFF.

This rearrangement joins TRBV12-5 to TRBJ1-1; D is ambiguous. Germline V lookup: CDR1 LGHNT, CDR2 FRNRAP. V dropped 4 bases and J dropped 1 base, with 10 bases sitting between them. The length of the CDR3 is 14 residues. CDR3 residues: CASGSPPQNTEAFF. The CDR3, as DNA: TGTGCTAGTGGTTCTCCACCACAGAACACTGAAGCTTTCTTT.

There are a few counts of this clone. V and J are TRBV4-2 and TRBJ1-1; TRBD1 is a possible D gene (5 bases). Germline lookup yields CDR1 LGHNA and CDR2 YNFKEQ. The CDR3 covers 15 residues. Trimming cost V 0 bases and J 6 bases, with 14 bases left between them. The CDR3 protein is CASSQEGAGGSEAFF. Written as DNA, the CDR3 is TGTGCCAGCAGCCAAGAAGGGGCGGGGGGATCTGAAGCTTTCTTT.

The V call is TRBV5-8, the J call TRBJ2-5; the match to TRBD1 covers 8 bases. The better agreement between TRBJ2-7 and the DNA end casts doubt on the J call. This CDR3 contains 19 residues. The germline V gene has CDR1 SGHTS and CDR2 YDEGEE. The CDR3 protein is CASSWATGEDGTGLYEQYF. CDR3 bases: TGTGCCAGCAGCTGGGCGACAGGGGAGGACGGGACTGGGCTCTACGAGCAGTACTTC.

This clone has just a few counts. V gene TRBV7-3 combines with J gene TRBJ2-2; 7 bases map to TRBD1. J was trimmed by 2 bases and V by 3 bases; bases with no gene match: 3. CDR1 and CDR2 (germline): SGHTA, FQGTGA. The CDR3 has 15 amino acids. This chain's CDR3 is CASSFTGANTGELFF. For the CDR3, the DNA is TGTGCCAGCAGCTTCACAGGGGCTAACACCGGGGAGCTGTTTTTT. Drawing the rest from reference TRBV7-3 and TRBJ2-2, the complete variable domain is GAGVSQTPSNKVTEKGKYVELRCDPISGHTALYWYRQSLGQGPEFLIYFQGTGAADDSGLPNDRFFAVRPEGSVSTLKIQRTERGDSAVYLCASSFTGANTGELFFGEGSRLTVL.

J is TRBJ2-6 and V is TRBV9, with TRBD1 matching over 9 bases. CDR1 SGDLS and CDR2 YYNGEE come from the germline V gene. The CDR3 spans 19 residues. The junction had 12 bases not matched to a gene; V was cut back by 4 bases and J by 1 base. CDR3 coding DNA: TGTGCCAGCAGCAAAACCCTGGGACAGGGCCCATCTGGGGCCAACGTCCTGACTTTC. It encodes CASSKTLGQGPSGANVLTF.

The V gene is TRBV6-5, the J gene TRBJ1-5, with D perhaps matching TRBD1 (5 bases). Germline V gives CDR1 MNHEY, CDR2 SVGAGI. CDR3 length equals 15 residues. Trimming took off 5 bases at V and 2 bases at J, with 13 bases between the two ends. The CDR3: CASSPPGGGNQPQHF. CDR3 DNA: TGTGCCAGCAGTCCCCCGGGGGGAGGCAATCAGCCCCAGCATTTT.

The J gene is TRBJ1-2, the V gene TRBV18, with 7 bases fitting TRBD1. The ends lost 4 bases at V and 6 bases at J; junction bases unmatched: 20. The CDR3 contains 18 residues. From germline, CDR1 is KGHSH and CDR2 LQKENI. CDR3 sequence (DNA): TGTGCCAGCTCACTACAAGTGGGACAGTCTCCGTCCGTCGATGGCTACACCTTC. It translates to CASSLQVGQSPSVDGYTF.

V usage is TRBV2 and J usage is TRBJ2-1; 10 nucleotides agree with TRBD2. J lost 5 bases, V lost 2 bases, and 6 bases had no gene match. This CDR3 region has 16 residues. Germline lookup yields CDR1 SNHLY and CDR2 FYNNEI. CDR3 region: CASSEFTSGNDNEQFF. In DNA form, the CDR3 reads TGTGCCAGCAGTGAATTTACTAGCGGGAACGACAATGAGCAGTTCTTC.

The rearrangement links TRBV19 to TRBJ2-5, with a possible D match to TRBD1 (6 bases). The CDR3 is 14 residues long. Germline lookup yields CDR1 LNHDA and CDR2 SQIVND (reference sequence). Trimming left V 3 bases short and J 1 base short, with 9 bases between. The CDR3 is CASSMGDTQETQYF. The CDR3 coding sequence is TGTGCCAGTAGTATGGGGGACACCCAAGAGACCCAGTACTTC.

V and J are TRBV9 and TRBJ2-5, with 10 bases that match TRBD2. CDR1 is SGDLS, CDR2 YYNGEE, per germline. The ends lost 0 bases at V and 5 bases at J; junction bases unmatched: 7. The length of the CDR3 is 16 residues. The CDR3 DNA follows: TGTGCCAGCAGCGTAGGGGCTAGCGGGGGTGAGGAGACCCAGTACTTC. Amino acids: CASSVGASGGEETQYF. The whole variable domain, remainder taken from reference TRBV9 and TRBJ2-5, is DSGVTQTPKHLITATGQRVTLRCSPRSGDLSVYWYQQSLDQGLQFLIQYYNGEERAKGNILERFSAQQFPDLHSELNLSSLELGDSALYFCASSVGASGGEETQYFGPGTRLLVL.

The V and J genes are TRBV11-2 and TRBJ1-1, with no clear D. Germline V gene lookup returns CDR1 SGHAT and CDR2 FQNNGV. This CDR3 region has 15 residues. V lost 1 base and J lost 0, with 9 bases in between. CDR3 sequence reads: CASSLAQTMNTEAFF. The CDR3 DNA follows: TGTGCCAGCAGCTTAGCTCAGACTATGAACACTGAAGCTTTCTTT.

The V gene is TRBV18, the J gene TRBJ1-5; D uncertain. Germline assignment: CDR1 KGHSH and CDR2 LQKENI. CDR3 length: 18 residues. V was shortened by 3 bases and J by 2 bases, with 20 bases between the two germline ends. Here the CDR3 reads CASSPPGVASNGNQPQHF. CDR3 sequence (DNA): TGTGCCAGCTCACCCCCTGGTGTCGCGTCGAATGGCAATCAGCCCCAGCATTTT. The full variable domain, its missing parts supplied by reference TRBV18 and TRBJ1-5, is NAGVMQNPRHLVRRRGQEARLRCSPMKGHSHVYWYRQLPEEGLKFMVYLQKENIIDESGMPKERFSAEFPKEGPSILRIQQVVRGDSAAYFCASSPPGVASNGNQPQHFGDGTRLSIL.

In DNA, the CDR3 is TGTGCCAGCAGTCTCCCCCCGACAGGGAGCGAGACCCAGTACTTC. This codes for CASSLPPTGSETQYF. This sequence joins TRBV28 and TRBJ2-5; 7 bases agree with TRBD1. Germline V gene lookup returns CDR1 MDHEN and CDR2 SYDVKM. The trim removed 5 bases at V and 5 bases at J, leaving 11 bases unmatched. The CDR3 totals 15 residues. The full variable domain, completed using reference TRBV28 and TRBJ2-5, is DVKVTQSSRYLVKRTGEKVFLECVQDMDHENMFWYRQDPGLGLRLIYFSYDVKMKEKGDIPEGYSVSREKKERFSLILESASTNQTSMYLCASSLPPTGSETQYFGPGTRLLVL.